The 25 T cell receptor beta chains given below trace back to one sample, sequenced in a study of shared clonotypes between healthy human individuals. Using immunoSEQ multiplex PCR, the repertoire was profiled, and TCRdb retains in-frame clones only, with some absent. The sample yields hundreds of thousands of clones, 85% to 95% seen once. Naive CD8 cells lacked CD45RO and underwent positive selection for CCR7, leaving out terminally differentiated effector memory CD45RA+ cells. The sample taken for sequencing was naive CD8+ T cells sorted from blood. These receptors came from a woman in her twenties or thirties in good health.

The V and J genes are TRBV4-1 and TRBJ1-2; D is perhaps TRBD1 (6 bases). V lost 0 bases to trimming and J lost 4 bases, with 12 bases between them. Germline CDR1 is MGHRA and CDR2 is YSYEKL. The CDR3 is 15 amino acids. CDR3 amino acids: CASSQDRGALYGYTF. CDR3 in DNA: TGCGCCAGCAGCCAAGACAGGGGCGCTCTCTATGGCTACACCTTC.

The rearrangement links TRBV28 to TRBJ2-6; weak D call: TRBD1 (6 bases). The CDR3 length is 15 residues. Germline lookup yields CDR1 MDHEN and CDR2 SYDVKM. The germline V and J ends were trimmed by 6 bases and 1 base, with 10 bases remaining between them. The CDR3 nucleotides are TGTGCCAGCAGCTACAGGGTATCTGGGGCCAACGTCCTGACTTTC. This sequence encodes CASSYRVSGANVLTF.

Remarks on this clone: Other nucleotide sequences from this sample produce the same CDR3. This rearrangement joins TRBV9 to TRBJ1-1; D is unresolved. This CDR3 is built from 13 residues. CDR1 SGDLS and CDR2 YYNGEE come from the germline V gene. The V end was cut by 0 bases, the J end by 3 bases, with 6 bases between. CDR3: CASSVGTHTEAFF. The DNA for the CDR3 is TGTGCCAGCAGCGTAGGCACCCACACTGAAGCTTTCTTT.

The gene calls are TRBV9 and TRBJ2-7; no firm D call. Trimming left V 0 bases short and J 4 bases short, with 14 bases between. Germline lookup yields CDR1 SGDLS and CDR2 YYNGEE. The CDR3 length is 15 residues. For the CDR3, the DNA is TGTGCCAGCAGCGTAGCCTCGGGTCCTGGGTACGAGCAGTACTTC. Translation: CASSVASGPGYEQYF. Full variable domain (rest looked up from reference TRBV9 and TRBJ2-7): DSGVTQTPKHLITATGQRVTLRCSPRSGDLSVYWYQQSLDQGLQFLIQYYNGEERAKGNILERFSAQQFPDLHSELNLSSLELGDSALYFCASSVASGPGYEQYFGPGTRLTVT.

This chain uses TRBV28 with TRBJ2-7; 13 bases are a match to TRBD2. Germline lookup yields CDR1 MDHEN and CDR2 SYDVKM. The ends lost 6 bases at V and 5 bases at J; junction bases unmatched: 4. The CDR3 has 14 amino acids. In DNA form, the CDR3 reads TGTGCCAGCAGGGGACTAGCGGGATACGACGAGCAGTACTTC. Protein: CASRGLAGYDEQYF.

The chain recombines TRBV7-2 with TRBJ2-7; no definite D call. This CDR3 is built from 15 residues. Between the trimmed V and J ends, which lost 3 bases and 0 bases, there was a span of 12 bases. The germline V gene encodes CDR1 SGHTA and CDR2 FQGNSA. The CDR3 sequence is CASSFGISPSYEQYF. In DNA form, the CDR3 reads TGTGCCAGCAGCTTTGGGATTTCCCCCTCCTACGAGCAGTACTTC.

This chain links TRBV14 with TRBJ1-1; D not resolved. CDR1 and CDR2 (germline): SGHDN, FVKESK. V lost 4 bases to trimming and J lost 1 base, with 10 bases between them. The CDR3 is 14 residues long. The CDR3 spells CASSRWGGNTEAFF. CDR3 in DNA: TGTGCCAGCAGCCGATGGGGAGGGAACACTGAAGCTTTCTTT.

CDR3 region: CASSAVYNEQFF. In nucleotides, the CDR3 is TGTGCCAGCAGTGCCGTATACAATGAGCAGTTCTTC. This chain connects TRBV2 to TRBJ2-1, with no clear D. This CDR3 region has 12 residues. The germline CDR1 and CDR2 sequences are SNHLY and FYNNEI. The V gene lost 4 bases and the J gene lost 4 bases, with 5 bases spanning the gap.

CDR3: CASSLGGLAGGRHNEQFF. CDR3 DNA: TGTGCCAGCAGCTTGGGGGGGCTAGCGGGAGGTCGACACAATGAGCAGTTCTTC. The chain is built from TRBV13 and TRBJ2-1, with 11 bases lining up with TRBD2. The CDR3 loop spans 18 amino acids. In germline, CDR1 is PRHDT, CDR2 FYEKMQ (reference sequence). The V and J ends lost 3 bases and 5 bases, in that order; junction bases with no gene match: 12.

The V call is TRBV5-6, the J call TRBJ2-7, with a weak D call TRBD1 (6 bases). V was trimmed by 0 bases and J by 0 bases, leaving 19 bases between them. From germline, CDR1 is SGHDT and CDR2 YYEEEE. This CDR3 region has 18 residues. The CDR3 DNA reads TGTGCCAGCAGCTTGGAGGGGCAGGGGATTTTTAGCTCCTACGAGCAGTACTTC. Translating gives CASSLEGQGIFSSYEQYF.

CDR3 nucleotide sequence: TGCGCCAGCAGCTTGGACTCCCCTGAAAAACTGTTTTTT. Translating it yields CASSLDSPEKLFF. This rearrangement joins TRBV5-1 to TRBJ1-4, with no clear D. CDR1 and CDR2 (germline): SGHRS, YFSETQ. This CDR3 contains 13 residues. The V end lost 0 bases, the J end lost 7 bases, and 7 bases lay between the germline ends.

The chain carries TRBV28 and TRBJ2-1; maybe TRBD2 (7 bases). V was cut by 7 bases and J by 4 bases, with 14 bases left in between. The CDR3 consists of 14 residues. The germline V gene encodes CDR1 MDHEN and CDR2 SYDVKM. The CDR3 region has the DNA TGTGCCAGCAAAACGGAGGGGGGGTACAATGAGCAGTTCTTC. It translates to CASKTEGGYNEQFF.

The V and J genes are TRBV6-5 and TRBJ2-7, with 9 bases fitting TRBD1. The CDR3 is made up of 16 amino acids. Trimming at V came to 1 base and at J to 0 bases, leaving 4 bases not matched to a gene. Germline loops: CDR1 MNHEY, CDR2 SVGAGI. The CDR3 coding sequence is TGTGCCAGCAGTTACTTGGGGACAGGGAGCTCCTACGAGCAGTACTTC. Its protein product is CASSYLGTGSSYEQYF.

The rearrangement links TRBV6-5 to TRBJ2-1; weak D call: TRBD1 (6 bases). V was clipped by 6 bases and J by 9 bases, with 21 bases between them. The CDR3 sequence is 15 residues long. Germline lookup yields CDR1 MNHEY and CDR2 SVGAGI. The DNA of the CDR3 is TGTGCCAGCAGCCCCGGTAGGCGGTTAGGGGGTGAGCAGTTCTTC. This gives the protein CASSPGRRLGGEQFF.

Of note for this clone: Other DNA sequences in this sample translate to the same CDR3. The rearrangement links TRBV29-1 to TRBJ1-1; D call uncertain. The germline gives CDR1 SQVTM, CDR2 ANQGSEA. V gave up 3 bases and J gave up 5 bases, with 7 bases separating them. CDR3 size: 11 residues. The CDR3 nucleotides read TGCAGCGTTGAGGGAGGAACTGAAGCTTTCTTT. As protein: CSVEGGTEAFF.

The rearrangement joins TRBV29-1 to TRBJ2-7, with TRBD1 identical over 8 bases. CDR3 size: 13 residues. J was trimmed by 3 bases and V by 4 bases; bases with no gene match: 5. Germline CDR1 reads SQVTM; CDR2 reads ANQGSEA. CDR3 sequence reads: CSVVLQGDYEQYF. The CDR3 nucleotides read TGCAGCGTTGTCTTACAGGGGGACTACGAGCAGTACTTC.

The chain recombines TRBV27 with TRBJ2-1; 12 positions agree with TRBD2. The CDR3 is 15 residues long. Germline-derived CDR1 and CDR2 are MNHEY and SMNVEV (reference sequence). With 4 bases clipped from V and 8 bases from J, the junction kept 6 bases outside the gene matches. The CDR3 here is CASSSLAGGPDEQFF. The CDR3 region has the DNA TGTGCCAGCAGTTCTCTAGCGGGAGGGCCTGATGAGCAGTTCTTC.

The V gene is TRBV28, the J gene TRBJ2-3; no clear D. The V end was cut by 2 bases, the J end by 0 bases, with 6 bases between. CDR3 length: 14 amino acids. CDR1 and CDR2 (germline): MDHEN, SYDVKM. The CDR3 loop reads CASSLLASTDTQYF. The CDR3 nucleotides are TGTGCCAGCAGTTTACTTGCTAGCACAGATACGCAGTATTTT.

This chain links TRBV7-6 with TRBJ2-2; no clear D gene. Trimming took off 4 bases at V and 4 bases at J, with 1 base between the two ends. Per germline, CDR1 SGHVS and CDR2 FNYEAQ. The CDR3 is made up of 11 amino acids. The CDR3 spells CASSSTGELFF. The CDR3 DNA sequence: TGTGCCAGCAGCTCCACCGGGGAGCTGTTTTTT.

For this clone: The identical CDR3 is also encoded by other nucleotide sequences in the sample. The chain uses TRBV7-6 and TRBJ2-3; D is possibly TRBD1 or TRBD2 (5 bases each). The CDR3 extends over 15 amino acids. In germline, CDR1 is SGHVS, CDR2 FNYEAQ. With 1 base removed from V and 2 bases from J, the gap between germline ends came to 10 bases. The CDR3 region has the DNA TGTGCCAGCAGCTTAGTGGGGGTGTTCACAGATACGCAGTATTTT. It specifies CASSLVGVFTDTQYF.

The V and J genes are TRBV19 and TRBJ2-1; D might be TRBD2 (5 bases). The CDR3 extends over 15 amino acids. Germline V CDR1 and CDR2: LNHDA, SQIVND (reference sequence). Between the trimmed V and J ends, which lost 3 bases and 5 bases, there was a span of 14 bases. In DNA form, the CDR3 reads TGTGCCAGTAGTATCTCACGCGGGCTGCACAATGAGCAGTTCTTC. Protein product: CASSISRGLHNEQFF.

The chain is built from TRBV27 and TRBJ2-7, with TRBD1 as a possible D gene (6 bases). Germline lookup yields CDR1 MNHEY and CDR2 SMNVEV (reference sequence). The CDR3 contains 16 residues. V was clipped by 6 bases and J by 4 bases, with 22 bases between them. The CDR3 coding sequence is TGTGCCAGCAGCAATTCGGCGGCTGCACAGGGATACGAGCAGTACTTC. Amino acids: CASSNSAAAQGYEQYF.

The chain is built from TRBV5-6 and TRBJ2-7; TRBD1 matches at 7 bases. The CDR3 is made up of 16 amino acids. Looked up from germline, CDR1 is SGHDT and CDR2 is YYEEEE. The junction had 9 bases not matched to a gene; V was cut back by 0 bases and J by 3 bases. The CDR3 region has the DNA TGTGCCAGCAGCTTGGTAGTGACAGGGCAGGTCTACGAGCAGTACTTC. Protein product: CASSLVVTGQVYEQYF. Based on the CDR3 plus reference TRBV5-6 and TRBJ2-7, the full variable domain is DAGVTQSPTHLIKTRGQQVTLRCSPKSGHDTVSWYQQALGQGPQFIFQYYEEEERQRGNFPDRFSGHQFPNYSSELNVNALLLGDSALYLCASSLVVTGQVYEQYFGPGTRLTVT.

The rearrangement links TRBV19 to TRBJ2-5; a possible D gene is TRBD1 (5 bases). V lost 4 bases to trimming and J lost 3 bases, with 9 bases between them. Germline values: CDR1 LNHDA, CDR2 SQIVND (reference sequence). This CDR3 region has 13 residues. This chain's CDR3 is CASSKDIEETQYF. CDR3 DNA: TGTGCCAGTAGTAAGGACATTGAAGAGACCCAGTACTTC.

The J gene is TRBJ1-1, the V gene TRBV4-1; 8 nucleotides align to TRBD1. V lost 2 bases and J lost 5; bases outside the gene matches: 7. The CDR3 sequence is 15 residues long. Germline V gene lookup returns CDR1 MGHRA and CDR2 YSYEKL. The CDR3 spells CASSQNGQGRTEAFF. In DNA form, the CDR3 reads TGCGCCAGCAGCCAAAATGGACAGGGACGGACTGAAGCTTTCTTT.